This T cell receptor (beta chain) is drawn from a study of CD8 T cells in Susac syndrome. In the study overall: When blood was drawn, the patients with Susac syndrome were therapy-naive, on corticosteroids, or on intravenous immunoglobulin alone.

Trimming took off 4 bases at V and 3 bases at J, with 14 bases between the two ends. The CDR3 runs to 14 residues. The germline gives CDR1 SGHNT, CDR2 YYREEE (reference sequence). RNA, at about 0.5 to 1 ug, was reverse transcribed with random hexamers. Multiplex immunoSEQ PCR targeted 54 Vbeta and 13 Jbeta TCR beta segments. TCRdb called the immunoSEQ multiplex PCR reads again in MiXCR, with one record for every CDR3 protein. There are about 120,000 distinct CDR3 sequences in the sample; about 93% occur only once, and 0.25% to 0.3% lies in the top ten. The chain is built from TRBV5-4 and TRBJ2-7; the D is unclear. The receptor was isolated from a human donor with Susac syndrome. Sequencing was carried out using CD8+ T cells from PBMCs. CDR3 DNA sequence: TGTGCCAGCAGCCCCACAGATGTCGGCTACGAGCAGTACTTC. It translates to CASSPTDVGYEQYF.